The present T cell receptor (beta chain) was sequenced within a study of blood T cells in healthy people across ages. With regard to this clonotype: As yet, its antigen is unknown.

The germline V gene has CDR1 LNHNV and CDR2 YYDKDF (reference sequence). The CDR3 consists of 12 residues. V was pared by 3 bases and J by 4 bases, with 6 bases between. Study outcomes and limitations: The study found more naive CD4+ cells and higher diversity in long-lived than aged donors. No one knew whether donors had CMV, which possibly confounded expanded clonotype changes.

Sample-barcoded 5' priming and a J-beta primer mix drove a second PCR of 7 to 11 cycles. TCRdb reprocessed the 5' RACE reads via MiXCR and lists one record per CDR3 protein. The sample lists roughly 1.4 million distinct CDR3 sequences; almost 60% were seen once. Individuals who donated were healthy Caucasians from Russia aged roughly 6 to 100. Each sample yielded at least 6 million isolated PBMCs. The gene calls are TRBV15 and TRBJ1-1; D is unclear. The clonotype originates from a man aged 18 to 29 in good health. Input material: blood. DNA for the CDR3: TGTGCCACCAGCAGTGGCCCCACTGAAGCTTTCTTT. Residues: CATSSGPTEAFF.